This T cell receptor beta chain was sequenced for a study of T cells in tuberculosis. Time point given: new active TB diagnosis, blood taken before or within 7 days of starting treatment. Confirmation came from sputum smear and/or culture positivity for M. tuberculosis. The CDR3 extends over 15 amino acids. CDR1 and CDR2 (germline): LNHDA, SQIVND (reference sequence). The trim removed 5 bases at V and 7 bases at J, leaving 7 bases unmatched. Libraries were prepared by immunoSEQ multiplex PCR; TCRdb keeps only in-frame clonotypes and omits some of them. The top ten clones hold 6.5% to 8.5% of a sample with tens of thousands of clones, 90% to 95% of them seen once.

This TCR derives from an adult with tuberculosis. Some clones in this sample may be carry-over from other donors' samples. This chain uses TRBV19 with TRBJ2-1; 11 nucleotides line up with TRBD2. The sample here was PBMCs, taken at tuberculosis diagnosis. The CDR3 nucleotides read TGTGCCAGTAGTCTGAGGGGACTAGCGGCGAATGAGCAGTTCTTC. It is translated as CASSLRGLAANEQFF.